A selection of T cell receptor beta chains follows, all from one sample in a study of cytomegalovirus exposure and HLA in healthy donors. Profiled with immunoSEQ multiplex PCR; TCRdb holds only in-frame clones, not every one. The profile shows 150,000 to 200,000 clones, approximately 80% of them singletons. Sequenced: PBMCs. The receptors shown here come from a female donor in good health and CMV-seronegative. Each CDR3 is given with its conserved first and last residue. The order of the fields is V gene, clone size, J gene, CDR3 length, CDR3 protein. The size field is filled for only some rows; it gives once, few, many or a size class.

V gene: TRBV18; clone size: .; J gene: TRBJ2-7; CDR3 length: 12; CDR3 protein: CASSNRDREQYF
V gene: TRBV18; clone size: once; J gene: TRBJ1-1; CDR3 length: 13; CDR3 protein: CASSPTENTEAFF
V gene: TRBV28; clone size: few; J gene: TRBJ2-1; CDR3 length: 16; CDR3 protein: CASSFGGLAGSSEQFF
V gene: TRBV27; clone size: .; J gene: TRBJ2-5; CDR3 length: 16; CDR3 protein: CASSLFQGTGKETQYF
V gene: TRBV14; clone size: .; J gene: TRBJ2-1; CDR3 length: 15; CDR3 protein: CASSQGGTVYNEQFF
V gene: TRBV5-1; clone size: .; J gene: TRBJ2-5; CDR3 length: 16; CDR3 protein: CASSLVAGGPWETQYF
V gene: TRBV7-9; clone size: .; J gene: TRBJ1-6; CDR3 length: 13; CDR3 protein: CASSLEGGSPLHF
V gene: TRBV2; clone size: .; J gene: TRBJ2-5; CDR3 length: 14; CDR3 protein: CASSGSTGGETQYF
V gene: TRBV7-2; clone size: .; J gene: TRBJ2-1; CDR3 length: 17; CDR3 protein: CASSLVLGASAYNEQFF
V gene: TRBV2; clone size: .; J gene: TRBJ2-3; CDR3 length: 12; CDR3 protein: CASKESADTQYF
V gene: TRBV2; clone size: .; J gene: TRBJ2-1; CDR3 length: 13; CDR3 protein: CASSEVRLPEQFF
V gene: TRBV6-1; clone size: .; J gene: TRBJ2-5; CDR3 length: 14; CDR3 protein: CASRTSGAQETQYF
V gene: TRBV15; clone size: few; J gene: TRBJ1-1; CDR3 length: 15; CDR3 protein: CATRRLTGMDAEAFF
V gene: TRBV7-6; clone size: few; J gene: TRBJ2-7; CDR3 length: 14; CDR3 protein: CASSQSSGAYEQYF
V gene: TRBV6-5; clone size: .; J gene: TRBJ2-1; CDR3 length: 13; CDR3 protein: CASKTGDWNEQFF
V gene: TRBV4-1; clone size: .; J gene: TRBJ2-2; CDR3 length: 13; CDR3 protein: CASSLSNTGELFF
V gene: TRBV6-1; clone size: .; J gene: TRBJ2-7; CDR3 length: 13; CDR3 protein: CASSDSGSYEQYF
V gene: TRBV6-6; clone size: .; J gene: TRBJ2-7; CDR3 length: 16; CDR3 protein: CASSRFGTGGADEQYF
V gene: TRBV27; clone size: .; J gene: TRBJ2-7; CDR3 length: 15; CDR3 protein: CASSLLTQRGYEQYF
V gene: TRBV5-1; clone size: .; J gene: TRBJ1-2; CDR3 length: 13; CDR3 protein: CASSEGLNYGYTF
V gene: TRBV25-1; clone size: .; J gene: TRBJ1-3; CDR3 length: 15; CDR3 protein: CASSADRSSGNTIYF
V gene: TRBV7-9; clone size: once; J gene: TRBJ2-7; CDR3 length: 15; CDR3 protein: CASSSSRDRTGQKYF
V gene: TRBV10-3; clone size: .; J gene: TRBJ2-3; CDR3 length: 14; CDR3 protein: CAISESFGGITQYF
V gene: TRBV11-1; clone size: many; J gene: TRBJ2-1; CDR3 length: 15; CDR3 protein: CASSLAGGPGGEQFF
V gene: TRBV2; clone size: .; J gene: TRBJ2-1; CDR3 length: 13; CDR3 protein: CASSSWTGNEQFF
V gene: TRBV9; clone size: .; J gene: TRBJ2-7; CDR3 length: 17; CDR3 protein: CASSHHGGDSRAYEQYF
V gene: TRBV9; clone size: once; J gene: TRBJ2-3; CDR3 length: 16; CDR3 protein: CASSDNSGGHTDTQYF
V gene: TRBV9; clone size: .; J gene: TRBJ2-2; CDR3 length: 15; CDR3 protein: CASSPRAPNTGELFF
V gene: TRBV6-6; clone size: .; J gene: TRBJ1-2; CDR3 length: 16; CDR3 protein: CASSYSPVLGGSGYTF
V gene: TRBV4-2; clone size: .; J gene: TRBJ2-7; CDR3 length: 13; CDR3 protein: CASSQIRDYEQYF
V gene: TRBV6-5; clone size: .; J gene: TRBJ2-2; CDR3 length: 13; CDR3 protein: CASSFTGTGELFF
V gene: TRBV29-1; clone size: .; J gene: TRBJ2-7; CDR3 length: 13; CDR3 protein: CSVEGGRSYEQYF
V gene: TRBV5-1; clone size: .; J gene: TRBJ2-7; CDR3 length: 15; CDR3 protein: CASSLGSGGGLEQYF
V gene: TRBV27; clone size: .; J gene: TRBJ2-1; CDR3 length: 16; CDR3 protein: CASSPRLAGGPDEQFF
V gene: TRBV5-1; clone size: .; J gene: TRBJ2-3; CDR3 length: 15; CDR3 protein: CASRDPSGNTDTQYF
V gene: TRBV7-2; clone size: few; J gene: TRBJ1-1; CDR3 length: 13; CDR3 protein: CASSSHRDTEAFF
V gene: TRBV28; clone size: .; J gene: TRBJ2-7; CDR3 length: 13; CDR3 protein: CASSPPVLYEQYF
V gene: TRBV6-6; clone size: .; J gene: TRBJ1-1; CDR3 length: 14; CDR3 protein: CASTAGGAGTEAFF
V gene: TRBV7-8; clone size: .; J gene: TRBJ1-6; CDR3 length: 14; CDR3 protein: CASSLEGSNSPLHF
V gene: TRBV6-5; clone size: .; J gene: TRBJ2-7; CDR3 length: 15; CDR3 protein: CASSYATETFYEQYF
V gene: TRBV4-1; clone size: once; J gene: TRBJ2-1; CDR3 length: 13; CDR3 protein: CASSRGGLGEQFF
V gene: TRBV6-1; clone size: few; J gene: TRBJ2-2; CDR3 length: 15; CDR3 protein: CASSVDRTVTGELFF
V gene: TRBV7-8; clone size: .; J gene: TRBJ2-7; CDR3 length: 14; CDR3 protein: CASSLGTSGAEQYF
V gene: TRBV30; clone size: .; J gene: TRBJ1-1; CDR3 length: 13; CDR3 protein: CAWSLGSGTEAFF
V gene: TRBV5-4; clone size: .; J gene: TRBJ2-3; CDR3 length: 16; CDR3 protein: CASSPPRRGGTDTQYF
V gene: TRBV5-4; clone size: .; J gene: TRBJ1-2; CDR3 length: 15; CDR3 protein: CASSLAGRGYYGYTF
V gene: TRBV5-8; clone size: .; J gene: TRBJ2-3; CDR3 length: 15; CDR3 protein: CASSSRGWGTDTQYF
V gene: TRBV28; clone size: .; J gene: TRBJ2-7; CDR3 length: 14; CDR3 protein: CASSVAGGPYEQYF
V gene: TRBV5-4; clone size: .; J gene: TRBJ2-2; CDR3 length: 16; CDR3 protein: CASSLLGLERTGELFF
V gene: TRBV7-2; clone size: .; J gene: TRBJ2-7; CDR3 length: 16; CDR3 protein: CASSFQASGYFYEQYF
V gene: TRBV6-5; clone size: .; J gene: TRBJ1-5; CDR3 length: 15; CDR3 protein: CASSQQGLSNQPQHF
V gene: TRBV5-4; clone size: .; J gene: TRBJ2-1; CDR3 length: 13; CDR3 protein: CASSLAPTNEQFF
V gene: TRBV7-9; clone size: .; J gene: TRBJ1-4; CDR3 length: 15; CDR3 protein: CASSQGDATNEKLFF
V gene: TRBV7-3; clone size: .; J gene: TRBJ2-1; CDR3 length: 14; CDR3 protein: CASNFGGKYNEQFF